One and the same sample provided the 28 T cell receptor beta chains below, sequenced in a study of cytotoxic CD8 clonotypes in ibrutinib-treated CLL. The table came from immunoSEQ multiplex PCR; TCRdb's copy has only in-frame clones and leaves some out. The profile shows approximately 320,000 clones, roughly 71% of them singletons. Source: PBMCs, taken after 36 months of ibrutinib treatment. Every receptor here comes from a human donor with chronic lymphocytic leukemia.

CDR3 nucleotides: TGTGCCAGCAGCCCATCAGGGGGCGGGTATGGCTACACCTTC. Translation: CASSPSGGGYGYTF. The chain employs TRBV6-5 and TRBJ1-2; the match to TRBD1 covers 8 bases. This CDR3 is 14 amino acids long. Germline loops: CDR1 MNHEY, CDR2 SVGAGI. V lost 6 bases to trimming and J lost 5 bases; unmatched junction nucleotides: 8.

This chain links TRBV19 with TRBJ2-2; 8 positions agree with TRBD1. Germline values: CDR1 LNHDA, CDR2 SQIVND (reference sequence). This CDR3 is built from 15 residues. V was pared by 4 bases and J by 5 bases, with 6 bases of the junction left unmatched. CDR3 nucleotide sequence: TGTGCCAGTAGTAGGCAGGGGGCTGGGACCGGGGAGCTGTTTTTT. Translated: CASSRQGAGTGELFF.

This clone turned up a few times. The chain is built from TRBV5-8 and TRBJ1-2, with D hard to call. Trimming took off 1 base at V and 2 bases at J, with 12 bases between the two ends. Germline-derived CDR1 and CDR2 are SGHTS and YDEGEE. The CDR3 length is 15 residues. CDR3: CASSLPAGENYGYTF. In nucleotides, the CDR3 is TGTGCCAGCAGCTTGCCGGCAGGCGAGAACTATGGCTACACCTTC.

The rearrangement joins TRBV6-1 to TRBJ1-1, with unresolved D. There are 11 residues in the CDR3. Germline values: CDR1 MNHNS, CDR2 SASEGT. V dropped 0 bases and J dropped 10 bases, with 6 bases sitting between them. CDR3 loop: CASSEALGAFF. The CDR3 DNA follows: TGTGCCAGCAGTGAAGCCCTGGGAGCTTTCTTT.

The rearrangement links TRBV19 to TRBJ2-1, with D possibly called TRBD1 or TRBD2 (5 bases each). The CDR3 runs to 13 residues. Between the trimmed V and J ends, which lost 9 bases and 10 bases, there was a span of 19 bases. Per the germline V gene, CDR1 is LNHDA and CDR2 is SQIVND (reference sequence). The CDR3 is CASRYPRGEEQFF. The DNA of the CDR3 is TGTGCCAGCCGTTACCCCCGGGGCGAGGAGCAGTTCTTC.

The genes are TRBV29-1 and TRBJ2-3, with D unresolved. Germline CDR1 reads SQVTM; CDR2 reads ANQGSEA. V lost 1 base and J 2 bases, leaving 7 bases between the germline ends. The CDR3 sequence is 13 residues long. The CDR3 DNA reads as TGCAGCGTTGAAGGCAGGTTCACAGATACGCAGTATTTT. This sequence encodes CSVEGRFTDTQYF.

The chain links TRBV11-2 to TRBJ2-7; a weak D match, TRBD2 (6 bases). Looked up from germline, CDR1 is SGHAT and CDR2 is FQNNGV. V was clipped by 3 bases and J by 5 bases, with 17 bases between them. This CDR3 spans 15 amino acids. The DNA for the CDR3 is TGTGCCAGCAGCTTCACGGGGAGGTCTCGCCACGAGCAGTACTTC. Translated, it gives CASSFTGRSRHEQYF. Variable domain in full (rest from reference TRBV11-2 and TRBJ2-7): EAGVAQSPRYKIIEKRQSVAFWCNPISGHATLYWYQQILGQGPKLLIQFQNNGVVDDSQLPKDRFSAERLKGVDSTLKIQPAKLEDSAVYLCASSFTGRSRHEQYFGPGTRLTVT.

This clone showed up just a few times. V and J are TRBV7-2 and TRBJ1-1, with no clear D. The CDR3 loop spans 12 amino acids. The germline CDR1 and CDR2 sequences are SGHTA and FQGNSA. The germline V and J ends were trimmed by 6 bases and 5 bases, with 10 bases remaining between them. The CDR3 nucleotides read TGTGCCAGCAGGCCGTGGGGTACTGAAGCTTTCTTT. It is translated as CASRPWGTEAFF.

This clone was recorded a few times. The rearrangement uses TRBV10-3 and TRBJ2-3, with 11 bases matching TRBD2. The junction had 7 bases not matched to a gene; V was cut back by 10 bases and J by 4 bases. Germline V gene sequence: CDR1 ENHRY, CDR2 SYGVKD. The CDR3 contains 14 residues. The CDR3 DNA sequence: TGTGCCACCCAGGGTAGCGGGGGGGCAGATACGCAGTATTTT. Translating it yields CATQGSGGADTQYF.

The CDR3 region has the DNA TGTGCCAGCATAAAGATCGACAGGGGGCAGGGTAATTCACCCCTCCACTTT. This encodes CASIKIDRGQGNSPLHF. The rearrangement joins TRBV7-8 to TRBJ1-6; 10 nucleotides line up with TRBD1. The CDR3 extends over 17 amino acids. Per germline, CDR1 SGHVS and CDR2 FQNEAQ. Trimming removed 7 bases from V and 6 bases from J; junction bases left unmatched: 12.

V usage is TRBV9 and J usage is TRBJ2-3; D perhaps matches TRBD2 (6 bases). Trimming took 2 bases from V and 2 from J, leaving 21 bases between them. This CDR3 spans 18 amino acids. The germline gives CDR1 SGDLS, CDR2 YYNGEE. CDR3 loop: CASSVYPSSSGFTDTQYF. CDR3 sequence (DNA): TGTGCCAGCAGCGTTTACCCCTCTAGTAGCGGATTCACAGATACGCAGTATTTT.

This clone was seen only a few times. V is TRBV7-2 and J is TRBJ2-4; the match to TRBD1 covers 9 bases. CDR3 length: 13 amino acids. The germline V gene encodes CDR1 SGHTA and CDR2 FQGNSA. After removal of 6 bases from V and 6 bases from J, the junction contained 3 bases not matched to a gene. The CDR3 sequence is CASSSGQGNIQYF. CDR3 coding DNA: TGTGCCAGCAGTTCGGGACAGGGAAACATTCAGTACTTC.

This chain connects TRBV19 to TRBJ2-1; a weak D match, TRBD2 (7 bases). V lost 5 bases and J 2 bases, leaving 19 bases between the germline ends. The CDR3 extends over 17 amino acids. The germline CDR1 and CDR2 sequences are LNHDA and SQIVND (reference sequence). The CDR3 sequence: CASSLRGGGSTYNEQFF. Here the CDR3 DNA reads TGTGCCAGTAGTCTAAGGGGGGGCGGGAGCACCTACAATGAGCAGTTCTTC. The variable domain in full, completed from reference TRBV19 and TRBJ2-1, reads DGGITQSPKYLFRKEGQNVTLSCEQNLNHDAMYWYRQDPGQGLRLIYYSQIVNDFQKGDIAEGYSVSREKKESFPLTVTSAQKNPTAFYLCASSLRGGGSTYNEQFFGPGTRLTVL.

The rearrangement joins TRBV4-1 to TRBJ1-2; D ambiguous. CDR1 and CDR2 (germline): MGHRA, YSYEKL. Trimming cost V 1 base and J 2 bases, with 11 bases left between them. The CDR3 loop spans 15 amino acids. CDR3 loop: CASSQARGENYGYTF. CDR3 DNA sequence: TGCGCCAGCAGCCAAGCTCGCGGTGAGAACTATGGCTACACCTTC.

V is TRBV13 and J is TRBJ2-7, with D maybe TRBD1 (6 bases). V was cut by 2 bases and J by 3 bases, with 11 bases left in between. From germline, CDR1 is PRHDT and CDR2 FYEKMQ (reference sequence). This CDR3 contains 14 residues. The CDR3 sequence: CASSLQGRVYEQYF. DNA for the CDR3: TGTGCCAGCAGCTTACAGGGGCGGGTCTACGAGCAGTACTTC.

The V call is TRBV5-1, the J call TRBJ1-1; D is undetermined. CDR3 length equals 15 residues. Trimming took 0 bases from V and 0 from J, leaving 9 bases between them. The V gene's germline CDR1 is SGHRS and CDR2 YFSETQ. The CDR3 loop reads CASSLGPGVNTEAFF. In DNA form, the CDR3 reads TGCGCCAGCAGCTTGGGACCGGGTGTGAACACTGAAGCTTTCTTT. The complete variable domain, with remaining parts taken from reference TRBV5-1 and TRBJ1-1, reads KAGVTQTPRYLIKTRGQQVTLSCSPISGHRSVSWYQQTPGQGLQFLFEYFSETQRNKGNFPGRFSGRQFSNSRSEMNVSTLELGDSALYLCASSLGPGVNTEAFFGQGTRLTVV.

The J gene is TRBJ1-1, the V gene TRBV5-6; 10 nucleotides align to TRBD1. The germline CDR1 and CDR2 sequences are SGHDT and YYEEEE. The CDR3 is 15 amino acids. V shed 2 bases and J 7 bases; nucleotides not matched to a gene: 8. CDR3 in amino acids: CASSLPGQGMVEAFF. As DNA, the CDR3 is TGTGCCAGCAGCTTACCGGGACAGGGGATGGTTGAAGCTTTCTTT.

The chain combines TRBV2 with TRBJ2-3; D is unresolved. CDR3 length equals 11 residues. Germline CDR1 reads SNHLY; CDR2 reads FYNNEI. Deletions cut 4 bases from V and 4 bases from J, with 3 bases between. CDR3 nucleotide sequence: TGTGCCAGCAGTGTTGCAGATACGCAGTATTTT. Its translation is CASSVADTQYF.

V and J are TRBV6-5 and TRBJ2-7, with 7 bases matching TRBD1. Germline V gives CDR1 MNHEY, CDR2 SVGAGI. V was clipped by 6 bases and J by 5 bases; unmatched bases: 7. This CDR3 comprises 13 residues. Here the CDR3 reads CASRTGTANEQYF. The CDR3 DNA is TGTGCCAGCAGAACCGGGACAGCGAACGAGCAGTACTTC.

J is TRBJ2-3 and V is TRBV7-2; D not resolved. The CDR3 spans 13 residues. CDR1 and CDR2 from the germline V gene are SGHTA and FQGNSA. V shed 5 bases and J shed 5 bases, with 11 bases lying between them. CDR3 DNA: TGTGCCAGCAGCCCCTGGTCGGGAGATACGCAGTATTTT. This gives the protein CASSPWSGDTQYF.

This clone was seen only once. CDR3 loop: CASSFGDNTEAFF. DNA of the CDR3: TGTGCCAGCAGCTTCGGGGATAACACTGAAGCTTTCTTT. The chain combines TRBV7-9 with TRBJ1-1, with D unclear. V was trimmed by 3 bases and J by 2 bases, leaving 7 bases between them. The CDR3 totals 13 residues. Germline V gene lookup returns CDR1 SEHNR and CDR2 FQNEAQ (reference sequence).

The V and J genes are TRBV29-1 and TRBJ1-4, with D perhaps TRBD1 (5 bases). Looked up from germline, CDR1 is SQVTM and CDR2 is ANQGSEA. The CDR3 contains 14 residues. With 6 bases removed from V and 0 bases from J, the gap between germline ends came to 11 bases. For the CDR3, the DNA is TGCAGCGTCTCCAGACAGCCAACTAATGAAAAACTGTTTTTT. Amino acid sequence: CSVSRQPTNEKLFF.

The chain combines TRBV7-3 with TRBJ1-5; D remains unclear. Looked up from germline, CDR1 is SGHTA and CDR2 is FQGTGA. The length of the CDR3 is 13 residues. V was cut by 5 bases and J by 4 bases, with 9 bases left in between. The CDR3 sequence is CASSPTVNQPQHF. In nucleotides, the CDR3 is TGTGCCAGCAGCCCTACAGTTAATCAGCCCCAGCATTTT.

The chain employs TRBV5-1 and TRBJ2-3; 9 nucleotides agree with TRBD2. This CDR3 is built from 12 residues. Germline CDR1 SGHRS, CDR2 YFSETQ. Written as DNA, the CDR3 is TGCGCTACGGGACTAGCAGGTGATACGCAGTATTTT. Amino acid sequence: CATGLAGDTQYF.

J is TRBJ2-7 and V is TRBV15, with D unclear. Trimming removed 5 bases from V and 4 bases from J, with 15 bases in between. The CDR3 has 14 residues. Looked up from germline, CDR1 is LNHNV and CDR2 is YYDKDF (reference sequence). The CDR3 region is CATSEVGRLYEQYF. The CDR3 region has the DNA TGTGCCACCAGCGAAGTAGGCCGGCTTTACGAGCAGTACTTC.

This chain links TRBV19 with TRBJ2-7; D unclear. Germline values: CDR1 LNHDA, CDR2 SQIVND (reference sequence). Trimming took off 4 bases at V and 0 bases at J, with 10 bases between the two ends. This CDR3 has 14 residues. The CDR3 nucleotides read TGTGCCAGTAGTAGAGAGACCGTCTCCTACGAGCAGTACTTC. Protein product: CASSRETVSYEQYF.

This clone was seen a single time. This chain uses TRBV7-9 with TRBJ2-7, with no clear D. The CDR3 is 17 residues long. Germline V gene data show CDR1 as SEHNR and CDR2 as FQNEAQ (reference sequence). V lost 0 bases and J lost 5, with 20 bases in between. CDR3: CASSLAMGRYSFHEQYF. As DNA, the CDR3 is TGTGCCAGCAGCTTAGCCATGGGCAGATATTCATTCCACGAGCAGTACTTC.

The chain uses TRBV29-1 and TRBJ2-4; no clear D. The CDR3 length is 11 residues. Germline V gene data show CDR1 as SQVTM and CDR2 as ANQGSEA. The V gene lost 6 bases and the J gene lost 0 bases, with 3 bases spanning the gap. CDR3 region: CSVRAKNIQYF. As DNA, the CDR3 is TGCAGCGTCCGAGCCAAAAACATTCAGTACTTC.